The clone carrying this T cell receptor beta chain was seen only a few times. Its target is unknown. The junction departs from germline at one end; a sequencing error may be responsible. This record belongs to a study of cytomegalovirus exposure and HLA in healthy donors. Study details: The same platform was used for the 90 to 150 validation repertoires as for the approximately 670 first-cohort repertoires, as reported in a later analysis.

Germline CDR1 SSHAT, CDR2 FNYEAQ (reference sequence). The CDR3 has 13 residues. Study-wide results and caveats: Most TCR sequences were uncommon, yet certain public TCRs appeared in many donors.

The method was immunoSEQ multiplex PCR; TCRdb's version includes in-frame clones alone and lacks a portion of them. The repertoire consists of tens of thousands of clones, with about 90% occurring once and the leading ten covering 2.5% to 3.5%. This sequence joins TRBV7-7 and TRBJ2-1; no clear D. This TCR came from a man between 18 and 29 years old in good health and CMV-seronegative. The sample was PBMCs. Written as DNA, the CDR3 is TGTGCTAGCAGCGTCTCGGTCAACAATGAGCAGTTCTTC. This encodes CASSVSVNNEQFF.